This note documents a single T cell receptor beta chain sequence. The antigen it binds to is not known. Nothing much larger sits one base from this clone, and base qualities are not available. The cohort was made up of 500 to 850 healthy bone marrow donors. Cohort members were all nominally healthy when sampled, although unrecorded immune exposures were likely present. The donor was CMV seropositive and belonged to the group of 250 to 350 seropositive cohort members. Each donor provided a peripheral blood sample, and peripheral blood mononuclear cells were used for TCR beta sequencing. The Qiagen DNeasy Blood Extraction Kit was used to extract genomic DNA from the blood cell samples. Library creation used the immunoSEQ multiplex PCR assay. For the multiplex PCR, a mixture combining 60 forward primers for TCR Vbeta segments and 13 reverse primers for TCR Jbeta segments was used. A multiplex PCR assay on genomic DNA amplified the CDR3 region of rearranged TCR beta genes. Amplified TCR beta libraries were sequenced as 87-base-pair reads on the Illumina HiSeq System. The paper's data handling went like this. A later analysis tallied tens of millions of unique TCR beta chains across the 650 to 750 repertoires, and approximately 12 million of those chains were shared by two or more donors. To remove PCR and sequencing errors, raw reads were error-corrected and collapsed into unique sequences using a nearest-neighbor algorithm that merged closely related sequences. To assign V, D and J gene segments, CDR3 sequences were aligned to IMGT reference sequences. Each retained sequence needed at least a six-nucleotide match to both a V gene segment and a J gene segment. A rearrangement was called productive if the CDR3 had no stop codons and remained in frame with V and J, and every other rearrangement was called non-productive. Following IMGT convention, CDR3 was defined as the stretch from the second conserved V-encoded cysteine to the conserved J-encoded phenylalanine. The earlier analysis of some 550 of the donors excluded any sequence lacking an unambiguous match to a single V gene segment. An earlier analysis of 500 to 600 of the donors classified V segments as functional when productive rearrangements were above 56.7% and as segregating when the standard deviation between donors was above 5%. A statistical classification framework was developed to diagnose cytomegalovirus status using the catalog of TCR beta chain sequences. V and J gene assignment, in a later analysis, came from comparing TCR nucleotide sequences with IMGT/GENE-DB human TR gene sequences. Using the TCRdist pipeline, a later analysis assigned CDR3 sequences along with most-parsimonious VDJ recombination scenarios. In a later analysis, each TCR beta chain was defined by its CDR3 amino acid sequence together with its V-gene family, and reads lacking a unique V-gene family were excluded. In a later analysis, some 600 highly shared, low-generation-probability nucleotide sequences were removed to address suspected cross-contamination and a sequencing artifact. In a later analysis, a clonal expansion index for each public chain was calculated from normalized within-repertoire ranks of inferred template counts. A later analysis computed generation probabilities with a VDJ recombination model fitted to out-of-frame rearrangements, and checked the results against IGoR. In a later analysis, hypergeometric tests were used to score TCR-TCR, TCR-HLA and TCR-CMV co-occurrence, with a repertoire-size bias correction applied to TCR pairs. In a later analysis, false discovery rates were estimated by permuting HLA or CMV assignments 20 times. In a later analysis, co-occurring TCRs were grouped with DBSCAN, and TCRdist sequence similarity was added when clustering was performed within HLA-allele-positive subsets. Co-occurrence clustering excluded repertoires with fewer than 30,000 or more than 120,000 public chains, plus five with anomalous nucleotide sharing. TCRdb obtained this table from immuneACCESS and retained in-frame rearrangements with V and J assigned. These tables miss some clones; where compared with another copy, unresolved V genes account for less than half of the shortfall, and the remainder is unexplained. V and J calls and clone size are as listed in that table; D and trimming were resolved from the DNA. Here the sample has around 160,000 clones; over 60% occur a single time. The top ten hold over 2.5% of the sample.

The sample originates from a study of cytomegalovirus exposure and HLA in healthy donors (dated by TCRdb to 2016 to 2017). Concerning the study at large: An earlier analysis of approximately 590 of the donors reported 250 to 350 Gb of sequence data and roughly 100 million unique TCR beta sequences from 150 million to 200 million T cells. A separate validation cohort of roughly 130 different subjects was used in addition to the roughly 670-subject first cohort. To predict cytomegalovirus infection status, the study combined high-throughput TCR immunosequencing, statistical association of individual TCRs with disease status, and machine learning. In an earlier analysis of about 590 of the donors, high-throughput TCR beta sequencing was used to judge whether each TCR beta V gene segment behaved as functional or pseudogenic. Every discovery cohort repertoire had been produced on one sequencing platform. The study profiled the T cell repertoires of under 850 subjects by immunosequencing and related them to cytomegalovirus serostatus. An early release covering 550 to 650 HLA-typed donors comprised about 320 gigabases of sequencing data and about 90 million unique TCR sequences. Typing coverage varied by locus: roughly 629-640 donors for A, B, C, DRB1 and DQB1; roughly 510 for DQA1; 606 for DPA1; under 490 for DPB1. The genetic ancestry cluster associated with self-reported Caucasian donors included 80% to 90% of the roughly 360 genotyped donors. The study was designed to test whether signatures of past pathogen exposure could be identified by cataloging public T cell receptors. To study patterns of TCR occurrence, a later analysis re-analyzed previously published TCR beta repertoires from several hundred donors and added high-resolution HLA genotyping. Genome-wide SNP genotypes for about 65% of the roughly 670 donors were used in a later genetic analysis, which treated that subset as a discovery cohort. HLA typing included class I and class II loci at four-digit resolution. Among 398 genotyped donors of the cohort, an average of about 240,000 unique TCR beta nucleotide sequences was sequenced per donor, of which about 19% were non-productive. Five DR-DQ haplotypes were treated as single units for association and clustering because of strong linkage in the cohort. The later analysis used no new phenotypic data to find candidate immune exposures, relying instead on TCR beta sequences and their occurrence across donors. Donor age, sex, ethnicity and CMV serostatus were compiled alongside the repertoire data.

Reading from cysteine to phenylalanine, the CDR3 counts 14 amino acids. CDR3 DNA only is kept here, 42 bases in frame from base 1. V is reduced by 4 bases and J by 2 bases, leaving a spacing of 13 bases between them. CDR1 and CDR2, per the germline V gene, are SGHRS and YFSETQ. The paper's findings and limits, for the study overall: This cohort had only TCR beta chains sequenced, and the lack of alpha or paired-chain data limited which features could be detected. In vitro tests confirmed that a few of the cytomegalovirus-associated TCR beta chains recognize cytomegalovirus antigens. In a later analysis, the rate of TCR association differed among HLA loci, with DRB1 alleles having the most associated TCRs and HLA-C alleles having the fewest. Assigning TCR associations to individual alleles was difficult when HLA alleles, especially DR and DQ, strongly co-occurred. A cluster of highly shared sequence variants was judged likely to represent a technical artifact of the sequencing pipeline. The earlier analysis of around 600 of the donors excluded 15 to 20 rarely observed V segments, including chromosome 9 orphons, because counts were too low. According to a later analysis, parvovirus B19, influenza, CMV and Epstein-Barr virus appeared linked to several top co-occurrence clusters. A later analysis found that HLA-associated TCR beta chains were more clonally expanded and had lower generation probabilities than equally common non-associated chains. According to a later genetic analysis, donors in an Asian-associated ancestry cluster had fewer N-insertions in productive TCRs than the approximately 700-donor mean. A later analysis found that most CMV-associated TCR beta chains appeared HLA-restricted, with HLA associations seemingly driven largely by CMV exposure. In a later analysis, some 18,000 TCR beta sequences were associated with specific HLA alleles at a false discovery rate of 0.05. A further reported finding was that TCR beta sequences accurately predicted the HLA-A and HLA-B alleles for most subjects in the first cohort. Some IMGT-functional V segments, including TRBV6-2 and TRBV6-3, could not be told apart with the 87-base-pair reads, so those segments were excluded. According to the authors, the approach could potentially be generalized to other disease states and immunological phenotypes. Cytomegalovirus status was reported to be diagnosed by the classifier with high specificity and sensitivity in both the original and validation cohorts. Correlated functional status among segregating V segments might be attributable to linkage disequilibrium, but an unknown experimental factor could not be ruled out. Roughly uniform sequencing depth across donors was assumed in presence/absence analyses, although this assumption may not hold. HLA typing was unavailable for some donors at each locus, so association tests used only the typed subset. For the cohort, immune exposure information was limited to CMV serostatus. While some public TCRs were present in many individuals, most TCR sequences turned up only very rarely across donors. A total of fewer than 200 TCR beta chains were listed by the study as associated with cytomegalovirus. In an earlier analysis of some 500 of the donors, most TCR beta V segments were observed in productive rearrangements about 90% or about 30% of the time, broadly matching IMGT annotations. A later genetic analysis associated a missense DCLRE1C variant with V-gene and J-gene trimming of TCR beta chains, and an independent cohort replicated the association.

The rearrangement joined TRBV5-1 to TRBJ2-7, with TRBD1 as a weak D call on 6 bases. Input material: PBMCs. The sequence was obtained from a man aged 40-49 years in good health and CMV-seropositive. At the DNA level, the sequence is TGCGCCAGCAGCCCAGGGGACAACCCCTACGAGCAGTACTTC. The encoded protein is CASSPGDNPYEQYF.